Listed below are T cell receptor beta chains from one sample, sequenced in a study of T cell responses to AZD1222 COVID-19 vaccine. TCRdb's copy holds only in-frame clones and misses some; the assay was immunoSEQ multiplex PCR. The table has 150,000 to 200,000 clones, roughly nine tenths seen once. The source material was peripheral blood, sampled on day 0 of AZD1222 vaccination. The receptors were gathered from an adult in good health. The conserved cysteine and the conserved F or W are not part of the CDR3 here. Some rows mark clone size as missing; the rest say once, few, many or name a class of expanded clone.

CDR3aa: ASSRLEYNEQF
abundance: NA
v_gene: TRBV19
j_gene: TRBJ2-1

CDR3aa: ASSSQTGAHTQY
abundance: NA
v_gene: TRBV7-9
j_gene: TRBJ2-3

CDR3aa: ASSRGTGLF
abundance: NA
v_gene: TRBV3-1/TRBV3-2
j_gene: TRBJ1-4

CDR3aa: ASSPSRGVDSPLH
abundance: NA
v_gene: TRBV18
j_gene: TRBJ1-6

CDR3aa: ASSLVGVYEQY
abundance: NA
v_gene: TRBV7-2
j_gene: TRBJ2-7

CDR3aa: ASSSGLTYGYT
abundance: NA
v_gene: TRBV28
j_gene: TRBJ1-2

CDR3aa: ASSHPEETQY
abundance: NA
v_gene: TRBV5-1
j_gene: TRBJ2-5

CDR3aa: ASSLDGGVNQPQH
abundance: NA
v_gene: TRBV5-1
j_gene: TRBJ1-5

CDR3aa: ASSMGPYEQY
abundance: NA
v_gene: TRBV19
j_gene: TRBJ2-7

CDR3aa: ASSQRWARGDHEQY
abundance: NA
v_gene: TRBV5-6
j_gene: TRBJ2-7

CDR3aa: ASSVLNTEAF
abundance: NA
v_gene: TRBV10-2
j_gene: TRBJ1-1

CDR3aa: ASSIEGTYGYT
abundance: NA
v_gene: TRBV19
j_gene: TRBJ1-2

CDR3aa: ASSKPEKGNQPQH
abundance: NA
v_gene: TRBV21-1
j_gene: TRBJ1-5

CDR3aa: ASNEGGASYNEQF
abundance: NA
v_gene: TRBV5-4
j_gene: TRBJ2-1

CDR3aa: ASNLGAGFNYGYT
abundance: NA
v_gene: TRBV6-5
j_gene: TRBJ1-2

CDR3aa: ASSWSLLGQGARTGGNEQF
abundance: NA
v_gene: TRBV5-1
j_gene: TRBJ2-1

CDR3aa: ASSLVGQNT
abundance: NA
v_gene: TRBV13
j_gene: TRBJ1-2

CDR3aa: ASSLVGGGKTQY
abundance: NA
v_gene: TRBV5-4
j_gene: TRBJ2-5

CDR3aa: SVGTGQGYGYT
abundance: NA
v_gene: TRBV29-1
j_gene: TRBJ1-2

CDR3aa: AAKTGITGYT
abundance: NA
v_gene: TRBV6-5
j_gene: TRBJ1-2

CDR3aa: ASSIGGQTYGYT
abundance: NA
v_gene: TRBV19
j_gene: TRBJ1-2

CDR3aa: ASSFSGTKAYEQY
abundance: NA
v_gene: TRBV28
j_gene: TRBJ2-7

CDR3aa: ASSSGTSGRGLYNEQF
abundance: NA
v_gene: TRBV7-2
j_gene: TRBJ2-1

CDR3aa: ASSHGETQY
abundance: NA
v_gene: TRBV7-9
j_gene: TRBJ2-5

CDR3aa: ASSPRDRATEAF
abundance: NA
v_gene: TRBV9
j_gene: TRBJ1-1

CDR3aa: ASIDRGQETQY
abundance: NA
v_gene: TRBV25-1
j_gene: TRBJ2-5

CDR3aa: ASRYTGIDNEQF
abundance: NA
v_gene: TRBV5-4
j_gene: TRBJ2-1

CDR3aa: ASSPRGGAYGYT
abundance: NA
v_gene: TRBV11-3
j_gene: TRBJ1-2

CDR3aa: ASSPGGNYGYT
abundance: few
v_gene: TRBV27
j_gene: TRBJ1-2

CDR3aa: ASRPGGEYEQY
abundance: NA
v_gene: TRBV12-3/TRBV12-4
j_gene: TRBJ2-7

CDR3aa: AWSVPGQSNQPQH
abundance: NA
v_gene: TRBV30
j_gene: TRBJ1-5

CDR3aa: ASSLGTSDSSYNEQF
abundance: NA
v_gene: TRBV5-4
j_gene: TRBJ2-1

CDR3aa: ASSSLSSGRPYEQY
abundance: NA
v_gene: TRBV27
j_gene: TRBJ2-7

CDR3aa: ASSPPIGTEKLQNEDNTEAF
abundance: NA
v_gene: TRBV18
j_gene: TRBJ1-1

CDR3aa: ASSSPGTTMLMNTEAF
abundance: NA
v_gene: TRBV3-1/TRBV3-2
j_gene: TRBJ1-1

CDR3aa: ASSPSGRDFYGYT
abundance: NA
v_gene: TRBV7-9
j_gene: TRBJ1-2

CDR3aa: ASSSLGRSMNTEAF
abundance: NA
v_gene: TRBV4-2
j_gene: TRBJ1-1

CDR3aa: ASSLQVVTFSNQPQH
abundance: NA
v_gene: TRBV2
j_gene: TRBJ1-5

CDR3aa: ASSPKPQGRGTDTQY
abundance: NA
v_gene: TRBV5-1
j_gene: TRBJ2-3

CDR3aa: ASSLGGQGYNSPLH
abundance: NA
v_gene: TRBV5-4
j_gene: TRBJ1-6

CDR3aa: ASSEAVLAGTYEQY
abundance: NA
v_gene: TRBV6-1
j_gene: TRBJ2-7

CDR3aa: SGSFGLTGGADTQY
abundance: NA
v_gene: TRBV29-1
j_gene: TRBJ2-3

CDR3aa: ASSSPGQGIHGELF
abundance: NA
v_gene: TRBV7-2
j_gene: TRBJ2-2

CDR3aa: ASSQARVGELF
abundance: NA
v_gene: TRBV3-1/TRBV3-2
j_gene: TRBJ2-2

CDR3aa: ASSLETGEGQETQY
abundance: NA
v_gene: TRBV7-9
j_gene: TRBJ2-5

CDR3aa: ASGRREGTEQY
abundance: NA
v_gene: TRBV6-5
j_gene: TRBJ2-7

CDR3aa: ASSEALAGGPRPYEQY
abundance: NA
v_gene: TRBV2
j_gene: TRBJ2-7

CDR3aa: ASSLAFLSYNEQF
abundance: NA
v_gene: TRBV5-1
j_gene: TRBJ2-1